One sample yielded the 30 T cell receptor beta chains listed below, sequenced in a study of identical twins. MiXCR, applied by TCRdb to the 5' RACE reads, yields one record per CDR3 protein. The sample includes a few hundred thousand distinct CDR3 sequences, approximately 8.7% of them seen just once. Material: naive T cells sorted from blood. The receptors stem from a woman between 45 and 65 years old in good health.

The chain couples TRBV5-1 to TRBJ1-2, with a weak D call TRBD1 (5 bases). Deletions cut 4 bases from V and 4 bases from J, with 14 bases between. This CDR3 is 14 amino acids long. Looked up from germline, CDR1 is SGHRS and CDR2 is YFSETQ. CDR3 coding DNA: TGCGCCAGCAGCGTTGGGGCAGAGAGCTATGGCTACACCTTC. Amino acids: CASSVGAESYGYTF.

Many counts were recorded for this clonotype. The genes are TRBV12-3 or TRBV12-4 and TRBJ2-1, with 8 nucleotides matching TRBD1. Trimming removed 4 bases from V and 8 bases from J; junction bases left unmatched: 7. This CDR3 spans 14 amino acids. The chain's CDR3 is CASSSGQGVDEQFF. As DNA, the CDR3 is TGTGCCAGCAGTTCCGGACAGGGAGTAGATGAGCAGTTCTTC.

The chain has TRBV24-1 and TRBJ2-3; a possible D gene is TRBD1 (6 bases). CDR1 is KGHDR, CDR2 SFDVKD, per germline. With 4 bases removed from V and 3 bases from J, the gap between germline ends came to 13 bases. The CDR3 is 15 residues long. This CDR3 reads CATSDPGHTTDTQYF. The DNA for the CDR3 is TGTGCCACCAGTGACCCGGGACATACGACAGATACGCAGTATTTT.

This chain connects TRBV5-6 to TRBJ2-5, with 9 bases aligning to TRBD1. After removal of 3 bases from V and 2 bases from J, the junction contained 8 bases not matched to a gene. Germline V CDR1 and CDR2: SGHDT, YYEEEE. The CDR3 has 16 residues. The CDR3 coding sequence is TGTGCCAGCAGCTCCCGGACAGGGGCTATACAAGAGACCCAGTACTTC. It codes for CASSSRTGAIQETQYF.

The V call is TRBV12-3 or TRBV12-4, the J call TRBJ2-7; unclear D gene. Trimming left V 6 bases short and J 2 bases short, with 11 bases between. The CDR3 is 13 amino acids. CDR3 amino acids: CASRRVSTYEQYF. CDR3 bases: TGTGCCAGCAGGAGAGTAAGCACCTACGAGCAGTACTTC.

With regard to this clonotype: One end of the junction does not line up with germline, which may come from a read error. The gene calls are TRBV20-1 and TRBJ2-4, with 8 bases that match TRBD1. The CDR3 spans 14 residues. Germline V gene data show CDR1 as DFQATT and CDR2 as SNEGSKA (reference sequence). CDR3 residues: CSARTGPAKSIQYF. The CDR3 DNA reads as TGCAGTGCGAGGACAGGGCCGGCCAAAAGCATTCAGTACTTC.

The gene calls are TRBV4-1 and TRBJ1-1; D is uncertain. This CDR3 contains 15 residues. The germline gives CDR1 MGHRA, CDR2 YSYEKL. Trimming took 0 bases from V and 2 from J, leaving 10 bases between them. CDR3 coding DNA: TGCGCCAGCAGCCAAGAAACGGCAGGTAACACTGAAGCTTTCTTT. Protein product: CASSQETAGNTEAFF.

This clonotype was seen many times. CDR3: CASSGVNEQFF. DNA of the CDR3: TGTGCCAGCAGTGGAGTCAATGAGCAGTTCTTC. The rearrangement joins TRBV2 to TRBJ2-1; D unclear. This CDR3 contains 11 residues. Trimming shortened V by 4 bases and J by 6 bases, and 4 bases separated the two germline ends. The germline CDR1 and CDR2 sequences are SNHLY and FYNNEI.

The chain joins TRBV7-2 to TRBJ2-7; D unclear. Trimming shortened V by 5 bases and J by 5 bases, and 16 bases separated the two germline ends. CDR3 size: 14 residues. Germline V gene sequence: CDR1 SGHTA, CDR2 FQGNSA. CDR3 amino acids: CASSPGAGPHEQYF. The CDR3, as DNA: TGTGCCAGCAGCCCGGGCGCCGGACCTCACGAGCAGTACTTC.

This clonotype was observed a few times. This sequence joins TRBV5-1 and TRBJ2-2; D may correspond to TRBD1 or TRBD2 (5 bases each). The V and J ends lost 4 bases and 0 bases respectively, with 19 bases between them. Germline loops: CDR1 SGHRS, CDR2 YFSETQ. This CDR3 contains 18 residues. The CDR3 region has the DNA TGCGCCAGCAGCGCGTTTACGGGGCCCCGACCGAACACCGGGGAGCTGTTTTTT. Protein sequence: CASSAFTGPRPNTGELFF.

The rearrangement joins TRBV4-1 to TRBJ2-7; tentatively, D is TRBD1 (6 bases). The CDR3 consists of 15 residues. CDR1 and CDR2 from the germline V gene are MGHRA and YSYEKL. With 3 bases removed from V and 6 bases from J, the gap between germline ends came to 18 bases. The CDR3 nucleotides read TGCGCCAGCAGCCACCGTATGGGACAAAACACCGAGCAGTACTTC. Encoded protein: CASSHRMGQNTEQYF.

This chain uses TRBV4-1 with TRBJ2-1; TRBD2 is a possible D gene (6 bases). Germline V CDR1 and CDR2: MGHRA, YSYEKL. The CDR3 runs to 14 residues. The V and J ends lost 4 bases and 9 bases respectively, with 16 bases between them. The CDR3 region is CASSLVGLISEQFF. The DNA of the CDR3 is TGCGCCAGCAGCCTAGTTGGACTAATCAGTGAGCAGTTCTTC.

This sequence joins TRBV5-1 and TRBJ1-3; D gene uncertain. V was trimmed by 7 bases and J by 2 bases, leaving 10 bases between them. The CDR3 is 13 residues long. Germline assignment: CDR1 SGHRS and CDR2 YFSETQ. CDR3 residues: CASFAGPGNTIYF. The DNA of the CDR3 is TGCGCCAGCTTCGCTGGACCTGGAAACACCATATATTTT.

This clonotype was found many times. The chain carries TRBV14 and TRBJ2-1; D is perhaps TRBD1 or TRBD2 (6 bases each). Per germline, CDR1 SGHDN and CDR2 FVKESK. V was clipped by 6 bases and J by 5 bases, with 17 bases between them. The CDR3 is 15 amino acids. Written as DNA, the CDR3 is TGTGCCAGCAGTCTCTCGGGGGCTTCCCACAATGAGCAGTTCTTC. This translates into CASSLSGASHNEQFF. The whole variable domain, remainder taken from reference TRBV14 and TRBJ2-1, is EAGVTQFPSHSVIEKGQTVTLRCDPISGHDNLYWYRRVMGKEIKFLLHFVKESKQDESGMPNNRFLAERTGGTYSTLKVQPAELEDSGVYFCASSLSGASHNEQFFGPGTRLTVL.

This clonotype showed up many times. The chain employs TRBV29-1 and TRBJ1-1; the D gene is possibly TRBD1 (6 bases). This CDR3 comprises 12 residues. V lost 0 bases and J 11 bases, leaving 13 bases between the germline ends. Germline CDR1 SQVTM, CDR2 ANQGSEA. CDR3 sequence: CSVEDYQGRAFF. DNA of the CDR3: TGCAGCGTTGAAGATTACCAGGGGAGGGCTTTCTTT.

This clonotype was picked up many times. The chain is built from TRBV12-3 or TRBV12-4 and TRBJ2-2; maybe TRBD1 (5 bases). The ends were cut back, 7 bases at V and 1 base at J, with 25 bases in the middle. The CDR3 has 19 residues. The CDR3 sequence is CASTKGPQGALMNTGELFF. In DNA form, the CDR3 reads TGTGCCAGCACCAAAGGGCCCCAAGGGGCGCTAATGAACACCGGGGAGCTGTTTTTT.

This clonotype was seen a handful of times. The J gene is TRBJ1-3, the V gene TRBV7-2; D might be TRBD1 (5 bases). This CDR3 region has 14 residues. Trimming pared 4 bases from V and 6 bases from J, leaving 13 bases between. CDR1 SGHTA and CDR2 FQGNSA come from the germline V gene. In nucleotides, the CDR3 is TGTGCCAGCAGCTCGGGGCGCAGGGAAAACACCATATATTTT. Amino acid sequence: CASSSGRRENTIYF.

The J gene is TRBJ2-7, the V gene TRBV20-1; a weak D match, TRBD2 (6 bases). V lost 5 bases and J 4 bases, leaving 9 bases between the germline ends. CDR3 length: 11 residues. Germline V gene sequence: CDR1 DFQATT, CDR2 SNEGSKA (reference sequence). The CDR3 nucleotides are TGCAGTGCTGGGGGGTGGTACGAGCAGTACGTC. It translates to CSAGGWYEQYV.

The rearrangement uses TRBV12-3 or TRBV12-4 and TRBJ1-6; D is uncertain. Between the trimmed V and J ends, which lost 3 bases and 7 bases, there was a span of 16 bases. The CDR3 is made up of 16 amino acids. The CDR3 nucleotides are TGTGCCAGCAGTTTTCAGGCCGGGGTTTCAAATTCACCCCTCCACTTT. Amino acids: CASSFQAGVSNSPLHF.

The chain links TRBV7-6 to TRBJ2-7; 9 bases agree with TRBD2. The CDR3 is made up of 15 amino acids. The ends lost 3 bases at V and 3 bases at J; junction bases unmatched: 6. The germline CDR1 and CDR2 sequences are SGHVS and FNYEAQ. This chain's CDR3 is CASSFASGENYEQYF. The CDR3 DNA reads TGTGCCAGCAGCTTTGCTAGCGGGGAAAACTACGAGCAGTACTTC. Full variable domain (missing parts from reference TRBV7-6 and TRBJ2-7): GAGVSQSPRYKVTKRGQDVALRCDPISGHVSLYWYRQALGQGPEFLTYFNYEAQQDKSGLPNDRFSAERPEGSISTLTIQRTEQRDSAMYRCASSFASGENYEQYFGPGTRLTVT.

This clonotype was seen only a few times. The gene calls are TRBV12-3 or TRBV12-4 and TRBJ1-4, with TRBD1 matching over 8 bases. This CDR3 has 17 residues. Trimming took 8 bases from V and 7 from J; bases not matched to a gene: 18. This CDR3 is CASGQGSMGYVGEKLFF. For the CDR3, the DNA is TGTGCCAGCGGACAGGGATCAATGGGTTACGTGGGTGAAAAACTGTTTTTT.

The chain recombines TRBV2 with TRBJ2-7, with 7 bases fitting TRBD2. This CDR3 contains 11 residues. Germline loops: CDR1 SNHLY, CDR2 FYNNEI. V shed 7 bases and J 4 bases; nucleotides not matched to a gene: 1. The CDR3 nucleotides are TGTGCCAGCACTAGCGGTTACGAGCAGTACTTC. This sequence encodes CASTSGYEQYF.

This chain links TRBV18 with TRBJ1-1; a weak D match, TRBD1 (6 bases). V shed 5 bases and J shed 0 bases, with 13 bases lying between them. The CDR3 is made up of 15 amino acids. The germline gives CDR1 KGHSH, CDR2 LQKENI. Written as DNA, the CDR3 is TGTGCCAGCTCAAAGAGGACAGATATGAACACTGAAGCTTTCTTT. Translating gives CASSKRTDMNTEAFF.

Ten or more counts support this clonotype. This CDR3 is CASSLGLAGGGGEQFF. DNA of the CDR3: TGTGCCAGCAGCTTAGGACTAGCGGGAGGAGGTGGTGAGCAGTTCTTC. The gene calls are TRBV7-8 and TRBJ2-1; 13 bases are a match to TRBD2. Germline values: CDR1 SGHVS, CDR2 FQNEAQ. V lost 1 base to trimming and J lost 9 bases; unmatched junction nucleotides: 6. The CDR3 covers 16 residues.

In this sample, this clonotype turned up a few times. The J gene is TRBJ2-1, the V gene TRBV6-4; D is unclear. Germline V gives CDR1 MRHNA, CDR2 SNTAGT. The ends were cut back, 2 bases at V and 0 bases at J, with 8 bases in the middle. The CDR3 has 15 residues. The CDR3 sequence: CASSDGRNSYNEQFF. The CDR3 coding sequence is TGTGCCAGCAGTGACGGCAGGAACTCCTACAATGAGCAGTTCTTC.

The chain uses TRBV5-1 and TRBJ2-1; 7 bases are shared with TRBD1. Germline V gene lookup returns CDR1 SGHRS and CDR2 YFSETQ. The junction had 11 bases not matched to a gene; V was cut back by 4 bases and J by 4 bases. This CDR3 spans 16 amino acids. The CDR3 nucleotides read TGCGCCAGCAGCCCGGGTAGGGGGCGGCTTTACAATGAGCAGTTCTTC. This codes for CASSPGRGRLYNEQFF.

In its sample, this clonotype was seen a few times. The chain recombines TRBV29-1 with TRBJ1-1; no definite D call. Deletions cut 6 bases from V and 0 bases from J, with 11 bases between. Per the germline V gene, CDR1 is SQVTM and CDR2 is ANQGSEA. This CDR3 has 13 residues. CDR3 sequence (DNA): TGCAGCGTGGTAGGACGGCTGAACACTGAAGCTTTCTTT. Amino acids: CSVVGRLNTEAFF.

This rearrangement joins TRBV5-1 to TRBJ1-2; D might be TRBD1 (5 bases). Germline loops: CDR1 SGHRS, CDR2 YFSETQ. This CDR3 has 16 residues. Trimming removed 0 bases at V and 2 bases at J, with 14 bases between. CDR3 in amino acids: CASSLAPGSLNYGYTF. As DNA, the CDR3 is TGCGCCAGCAGCTTGGCCCCAGGGTCCCTGAACTATGGCTACACCTTC.

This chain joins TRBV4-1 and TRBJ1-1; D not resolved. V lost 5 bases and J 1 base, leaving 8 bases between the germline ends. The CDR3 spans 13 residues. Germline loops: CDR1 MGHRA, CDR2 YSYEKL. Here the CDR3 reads CASSDVSNTEAFF. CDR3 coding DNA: TGCGCCAGCAGCGACGTTTCGAACACTGAAGCTTTCTTT.

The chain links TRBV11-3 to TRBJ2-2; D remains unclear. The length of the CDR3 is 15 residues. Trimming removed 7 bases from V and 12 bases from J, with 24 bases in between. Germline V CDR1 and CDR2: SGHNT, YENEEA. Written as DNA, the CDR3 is TGTGCCAGCAATCCCCGCTCTTCCGGATTGGGGAAGCTGTTTTTT. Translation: CASNPRSSGLGKLFF.